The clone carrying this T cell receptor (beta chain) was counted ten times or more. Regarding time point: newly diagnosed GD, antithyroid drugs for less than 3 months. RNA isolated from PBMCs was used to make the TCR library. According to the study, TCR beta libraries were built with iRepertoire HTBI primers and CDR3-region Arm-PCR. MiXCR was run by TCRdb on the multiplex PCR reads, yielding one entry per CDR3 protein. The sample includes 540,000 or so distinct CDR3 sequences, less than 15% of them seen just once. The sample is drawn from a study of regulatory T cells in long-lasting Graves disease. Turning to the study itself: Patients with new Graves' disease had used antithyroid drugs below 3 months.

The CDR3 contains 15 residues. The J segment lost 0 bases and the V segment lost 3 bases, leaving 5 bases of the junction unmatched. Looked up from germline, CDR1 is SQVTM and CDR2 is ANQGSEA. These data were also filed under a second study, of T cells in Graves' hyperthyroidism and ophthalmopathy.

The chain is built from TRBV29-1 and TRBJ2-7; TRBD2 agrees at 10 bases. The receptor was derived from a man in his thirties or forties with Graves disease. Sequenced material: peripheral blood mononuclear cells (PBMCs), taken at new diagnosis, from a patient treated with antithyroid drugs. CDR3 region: CSVDSGRTSSYEQYF. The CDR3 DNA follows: TGCAGCGTTGATAGCGGGAGGACTAGCTCCTACGAGCAGTACTTC.